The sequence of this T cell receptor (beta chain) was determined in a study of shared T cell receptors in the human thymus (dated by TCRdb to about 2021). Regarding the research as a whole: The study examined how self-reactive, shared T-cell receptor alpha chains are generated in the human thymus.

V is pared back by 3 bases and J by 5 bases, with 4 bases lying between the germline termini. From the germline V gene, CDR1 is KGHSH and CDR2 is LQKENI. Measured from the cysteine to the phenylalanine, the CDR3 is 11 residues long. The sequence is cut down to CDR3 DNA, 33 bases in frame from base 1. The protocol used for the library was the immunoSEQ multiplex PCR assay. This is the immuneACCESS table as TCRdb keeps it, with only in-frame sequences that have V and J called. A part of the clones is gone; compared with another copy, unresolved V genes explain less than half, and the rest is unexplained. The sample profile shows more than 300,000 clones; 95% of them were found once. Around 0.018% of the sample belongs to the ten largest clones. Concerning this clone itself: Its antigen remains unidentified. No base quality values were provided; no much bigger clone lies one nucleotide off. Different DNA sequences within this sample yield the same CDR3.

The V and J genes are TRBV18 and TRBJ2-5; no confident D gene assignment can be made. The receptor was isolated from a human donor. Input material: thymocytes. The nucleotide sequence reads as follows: TGTGCCAGCTCACCGGAGGAGACCCAGTACTTC. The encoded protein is CASSPEETQYF.